The following is a T cell receptor (beta chain) sequence with its context. The entry originates in a study of technical replicates of blood from a handful of donors. Sequencing was performed with immunoSEQ multiplex PCR; in TCRdb, only in-frame clones are kept and a portion is missing. The sample carries around 69,000 clones, approximately 83% recorded once. Per the germline V gene, CDR1 is SGHRS and CDR2 is YFSETQ. The CDR3 has 16 amino acids. V lost 3 bases to trimming and J lost 4 bases; unmatched junction nucleotides: 12. The TCR comes from a human donor in good health. Some clones in this sample may be carry-over from other donors' samples. Sequenced sample: PBMCs. The chain uses TRBV5-1 and TRBJ2-7; 8 bases line up with TRBD1. Written as DNA, the CDR3 is TGCGCCAGCAGCTCTACTGCCGGGACAGGATCATACGAGCAGTACTTC. It specifies CASSSTAGTGSYEQYF.